Included here is one TCR beta chain sequence, with context. This clonotype was seen ten or more times. The antigen it binds to is not known. No much larger clonotype is one base removed from it; base qualities were not supplied. Set within a cohort of healthcare workers in London, UK, this nested case-control study involved weekly PCR testing of nasopharyngeal swabs along with blood sampling. Healthcare workers were enrolled in the week of the UK lockdown, from 23 to 31 March 2020, and were followed every week for up to roughly 16 weeks. This record comes from a study of early T cells in non-severe SARS-CoV-2 infection (dated by TCRdb to 2020 to 2022). Study-wide context: TCR sequencing used bulk RNA from unsorted whole blood, so alpha and beta chains could not be paired. What the work shows at the level of the full study, not this receptor alone: VDJdb matching was skewed toward anti-spike CD8 responses, so virus-specific expansions were likely underestimated and private and CD4 specificities were missed.

Library construction relied on 5' RACE. The data were produced on a NextSeq 500. To correct for sequencing error and PCR bias, the TCR library protocol tagged individual cDNA molecules with unique molecular identifiers. Both TCR alpha and beta chains were sequenced, and tight co-correlation was observed between alpha and beta sequence abundances in each sample. The paper's data handling went like this. Decombinator V4 was used to annotate the V gene, J gene and CDR3 of the TCR sequences. TCRs were defined as expanded if a significant change between any two time points was detected under a Poisson model with p below 0.0001. TCR abundances were normalised to the total number of TCRs sequenced per sample and expressed as counts per million. A search of VDJdb, accessed on 1 November 2021, was run for TCRs annotated to CMV, EBV and SARS-CoV-2, with TCRs annotated for multiple antigens excluded. TCRdb's own reprocessing of the public reads used fastp at Q25 and MiXCR and kept productive beta chains. Rows are combined by CDR3 protein, so each entry shows the most common genes and DNA. TCRdb's processing, not the authors' own work, is the source of the V and J calls. For this sample there are tens of thousands of distinct CDR3 sequences; about 9.9% appear just once. The ten largest clones capture approximately 4.2% of the sample.

The sequenced sample consisted of whole blood. The receptor comes from an adult who was a healthcare worker with PCR-confirmed SARS-CoV-2 infection or an uninfected control (not recorded which).

The CDR3 region has the sequence CSAKTGNDGSNEQFF. The bases read TGCAGTGCAAAGACAGGGAACGACGGGAGCAATGAGCAGTTCTTC. Rearrangement joined TRBV20-1 to TRBJ2-1; the D gene is possibly TRBD1, with 7 bases matching. The cysteine opens and the phenylalanine closes a CDR3 of 15 amino acids. Here the CDR3 DNA is all that survives: 45 bases in frame from base 1. The germline ends are 21 bases apart after V is trimmed by 6 bases and J by 6 bases. Reading the germline V gene (reference sequence) gives CDR1 DFQATT and CDR2 SNEGSKA.